A selection of T cell receptor beta chains follows, all from one sample in a study of T cell repertoires in urothelial bladder cancer. TCRdb's table, derived via immunoSEQ multiplex PCR, lists solely in-frame clones and lacks some. Of about 13,000 clones detected, around 64% appear once; the ten largest clones hold about 8.1%. The sequencing sample was made of tumor-infiltrating cells from bladder cancer. Receptors originate from a human donor with urothelial carcinoma. Each CDR3 is given with its conserved first and last residue. D genes are given only for firm matches. Clone size, where shown, is once, few, many, or a class for clones that have expanded.

d_gene,v_gene,abundance,j_gene,CDR3nt,CDR3aa
NA,TRBV7-2,NA,TRBJ2-5,TGTGCCAGCAGCTTCATGGGAGAGACCCAGTACTTC,CASSFMGETQYF
NA,TRBV6-6,NA,TRBJ1-2,TGTGCCAGCAGTTATCGGCGAGGAACAAACTATGGCTACACCTTC,CASSYRRGTNYGYTF
NA,TRBV5-1,NA,TRBJ1-4,TGCGCCAGCAGCTTACAGGGTCGACGGCAAGAAAAACTGTTTTTT,CASSLQGRRQEKLFF
NA,TRBV7-8,few,TRBJ1-6,TGTGCCAGCAGCTTAGATGGAGGGGGTTCACCCCTCCACTTT,CASSLDGGGSPLHF
NA,TRBV10-2,NA,TRBJ2-3,TGCGCCAGCAGAGGGGGGGCCGGAGATACGCAGTATTTT,CASRGGAGDTQYF
NA,TRBV7-2,NA,TRBJ2-3,TGTGCCAGCAGCTTAGGCCCCACAGATACGCAGTATTTT,CASSLGPTDTQYF
NA,TRBV9,few,TRBJ1-1,TGTGCCAGCAGCACAACAGTGAACACTGAAGCTTTCTTT,CASSTTVNTEAFF
TRBD1,TRBV29-1,once,TRBJ2-7,TGCAGCGTTGTGGAGACAGGGGTATACAAGCAGTACTTC,CSVVETGVYKQYF
NA,TRBV9,NA,TRBJ1-2,TGTGCCAGCAGCCCGTCGGGTGGCTATGGCTACACCTTC,CASSPSGGYGYTF
TRBD1,TRBV7-2,few,TRBJ2-1,TGTGCCAGCAGCCTGCAGCCACAGGGGTCTCATGAGCAGTTCTTC,CASSLQPQGSHEQFF
NA,TRBV12-5,NA,TRBJ2-3,TGTGCTAGTGGGCCCCCCCGGCCGAACCGTCAGTGGGATACGCAGTATTTT,CASGPPRPNRQWDTQYF
NA,TRBV6-1,few,TRBJ2-6,TGTGCCAGCAGTGATTCGGGACAACCCTCTGGGGCCAACGTCCTGACTTTC,CASSDSGQPSGANVLTF
NA,TRBV5-4,NA,TRBJ2-1,TGTGCCAGCAGAGCGGACAGTTACAATGAGCAGTTCTTC,CASRADSYNEQFF
NA,TRBV27,NA,TRBJ2-5,TGTGCCAGCAGCCAACAAGGAGTCCAAGAGACCCAGTACTTC,CASSQQGVQETQYF
NA,TRBV6-6,NA,TRBJ2-2,TGTGCCAGCAGTTACTCGGCGACAGGGAACACCGGGGAGCTGTTTTTT,CASSYSATGNTGELFF
NA,TRBV19,NA,TRBJ1-1,TGTGCCAGTAGTACGTTACAGGGTGCCCAAAGAAGTTTGACTGAAGCTTTCTTT,CASSTLQGAQRSLTEAFF
NA,TRBV27,NA,TRBJ1-5,TGTGCCAGCACAGCAGGGGTGGGGAATCAGCCCCAGCATTTT,CASTAGVGNQPQHF
TRBD1,TRBV19,NA,TRBJ1-6,TGTGCCAGTAACGACAGGGGTATAGGTTCACCCCTCCACTTT,CASNDRGIGSPLHF
TRBD2,TRBV30,NA,TRBJ2-3,TGTGCCTGGAAGTTGGCGGGCGGGGGAGATACGCAGTATTTT,CAWKLAGGGDTQYF
TRBD2,TRBV4-2,few,TRBJ2-3,TGTGCCAGCAGCCTGTCTAGCGGGGGGGCCGTGAATACGCAGTATTTT,CASSLSSGGAVNTQYF
NA,TRBV6-5,few,TRBJ1-4,TGTGCCAGCAGCACAGGAAATGAAAAACTGTTTTTT,CASSTGNEKLFF
NA,TRBV4-2,few,TRBJ1-1,TGTGCCAGCAGCCAAGATTCACGCACTGAAGCTTTCTTT,CASSQDSRTEAFF
NA,TRBV29-1,NA,TRBJ1-1,TGCAGCGCCCTCCTTGGGGGGTCGGCTTTTTTT,CSALLGGSAFF
TRBD1,TRBV7-9,NA,TRBJ2-6,TGTGCCAGCAGTTTACAGGGGGCAGGTGGGGCCAACGTCCTGACTTTC,CASSLQGAGGANVLTF
TRBD2,TRBV7-2,NA,TRBJ2-7,TGTGCCAGCAGCTCGGGAGCGGGGGGTGTCGAGCAGTACTTC,CASSSGAGGVEQYF
NA,TRBV7-9,NA,TRBJ1-1,TGTGCCAGCAGCTTAGCAAGGTACCCCGACTCCACTGAAGCTTTCTTT,CASSLARYPDSTEAFF
NA,TRBV5-1,few,TRBJ1-1,TGCGCCAGCAGTGGTATGGGTGAAGCTTTCTTT,CASSGMGEAFF
NA,TRBV5-1,NA,TRBJ1-1,TGCGCCAGCAGCTTGGACAGCTACCCTCGAGCTTTCTTT,CASSLDSYPRAFF
TRBD1,TRBV18,NA,TRBJ2-3,TGTGCCAGCTCACCATTATCCGCGCAGGGGGCGAGGGATACGCAGTATTTT,CASSPLSAQGARDTQYF
NA,TRBV4-1,NA,TRBJ1-1,TGCGCCAGCAGCCAAGTAATGGGGCTGAACACTGAAGCTTTCTTT,CASSQVMGLNTEAFF
NA,TRBV2,NA,TRBJ1-2,TGTGCCAGCAGTGACGGCAGGACCCATGGCTACACCTTC,CASSDGRTHGYTF
TRBD2,TRBV7-2,NA,TRBJ2-1,TGTGCCAGCAGCTTAGCTCTAGCGGGGGGGCCGGATGAGCAGTTCTTC,CASSLALAGGPDEQFF